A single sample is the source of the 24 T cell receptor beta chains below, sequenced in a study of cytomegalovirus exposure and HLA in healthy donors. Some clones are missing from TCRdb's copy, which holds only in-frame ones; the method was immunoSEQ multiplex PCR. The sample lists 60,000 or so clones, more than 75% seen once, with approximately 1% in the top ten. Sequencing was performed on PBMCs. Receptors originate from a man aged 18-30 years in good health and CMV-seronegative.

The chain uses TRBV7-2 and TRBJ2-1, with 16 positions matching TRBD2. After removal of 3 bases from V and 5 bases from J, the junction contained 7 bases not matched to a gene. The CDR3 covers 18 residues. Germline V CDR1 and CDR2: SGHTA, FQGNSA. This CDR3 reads CASSLGLAGGPGNNEQFF. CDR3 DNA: TGTGCCAGCAGCTTGGGACTAGCGGGAGGGCCCGGGAACAATGAGCAGTTCTTC.

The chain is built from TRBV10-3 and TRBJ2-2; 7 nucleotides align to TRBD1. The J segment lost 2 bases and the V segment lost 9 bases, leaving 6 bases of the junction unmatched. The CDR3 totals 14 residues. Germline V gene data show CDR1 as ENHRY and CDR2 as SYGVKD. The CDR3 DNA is TGTGCCATAGTTAGGGGGCGAAACACCGGGGAGCTGTTTTTT. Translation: CAIVRGRNTGELFF.

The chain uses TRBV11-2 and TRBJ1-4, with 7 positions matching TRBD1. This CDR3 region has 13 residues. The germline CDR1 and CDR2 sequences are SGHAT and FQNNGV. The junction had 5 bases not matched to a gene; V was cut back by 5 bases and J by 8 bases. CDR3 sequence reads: CASSPGTAEKLFF. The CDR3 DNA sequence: TGTGCCAGCAGCCCCGGGACAGCGGAAAAACTGTTTTTT.

The CDR3 nucleotides read TGTGCCAGCACTAAGGGACTAGCGGGCGGCGAGCAGTTCTTC. The encoded protein is CASTKGLAGGEQFF. The chain is built from TRBV5-6 and TRBJ2-1, with 12 bases lining up with TRBD2. Losses at the gene ends were 6 bases for V and 10 bases for J; bases not matched to a gene: 8. The CDR3 spans 14 residues. The germline CDR1 and CDR2 sequences are SGHDT and YYEEEE.

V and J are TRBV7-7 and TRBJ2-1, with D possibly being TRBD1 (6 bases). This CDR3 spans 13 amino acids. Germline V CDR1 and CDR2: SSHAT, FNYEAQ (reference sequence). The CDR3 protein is CASSQGSYNEQFF. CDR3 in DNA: TGTGCTAGCTCACAGGGCTCCTACAATGAGCAGTTCTTC.

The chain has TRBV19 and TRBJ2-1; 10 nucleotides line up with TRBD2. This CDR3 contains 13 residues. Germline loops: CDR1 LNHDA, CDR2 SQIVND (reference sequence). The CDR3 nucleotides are TGTGACACACGACTAGCGGGTTACAATGAGCAGTTCTTC. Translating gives CDTRLAGYNEQFF. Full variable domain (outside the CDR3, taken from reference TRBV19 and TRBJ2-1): DGGITQSPKYLFRKEGQNVTLSCEQNLNHDAMYWYRQDPGQGLRLIYYSQIVNDFQKGDIAEGYSVSREKKESFPLTVTSAQKNPTAFYLCDTRLAGYNEQFFGPGTRLTVL.

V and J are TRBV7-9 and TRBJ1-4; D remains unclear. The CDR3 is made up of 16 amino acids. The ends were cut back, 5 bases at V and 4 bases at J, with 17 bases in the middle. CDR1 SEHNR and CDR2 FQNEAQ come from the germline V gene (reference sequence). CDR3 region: CASSPTRSTDNEKLFF. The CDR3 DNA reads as TGTGCCAGCAGCCCCACGAGATCTACAGATAATGAAAAACTGTTTTTT.

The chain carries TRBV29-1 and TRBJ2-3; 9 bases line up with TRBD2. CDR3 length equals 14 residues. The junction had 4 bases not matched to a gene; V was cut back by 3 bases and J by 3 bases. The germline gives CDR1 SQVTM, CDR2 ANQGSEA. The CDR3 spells CSVDKGLATDTQYF. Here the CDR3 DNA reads TGCAGCGTTGATAAAGGACTAGCGACAGATACGCAGTATTTT.

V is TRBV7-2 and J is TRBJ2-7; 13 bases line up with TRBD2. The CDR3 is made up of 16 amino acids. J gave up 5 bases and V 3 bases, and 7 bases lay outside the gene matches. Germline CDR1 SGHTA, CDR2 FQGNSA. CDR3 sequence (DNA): TGTGCCAGCAGCTTGTTACTAGCGGGAGGGCCTGACGAGCAGTACTTC. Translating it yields CASSLLLAGGPDEQYF.

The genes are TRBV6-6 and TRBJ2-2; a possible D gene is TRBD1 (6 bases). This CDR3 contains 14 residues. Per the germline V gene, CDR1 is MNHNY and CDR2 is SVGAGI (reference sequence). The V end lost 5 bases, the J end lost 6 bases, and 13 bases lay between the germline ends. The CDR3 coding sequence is TGTGCCAGCAGTCCAGGGGTTCGCCCCGGGGAGCTGTTTTTT. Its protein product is CASSPGVRPGELFF.

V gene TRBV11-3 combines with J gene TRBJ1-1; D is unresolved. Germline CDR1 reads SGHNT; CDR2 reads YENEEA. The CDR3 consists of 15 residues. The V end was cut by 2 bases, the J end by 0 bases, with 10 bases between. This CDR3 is CASSLIGSMNTEAFF. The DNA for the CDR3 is TGTGCCAGCAGCTTAATTGGGAGTATGAACACTGAAGCTTTCTTT.

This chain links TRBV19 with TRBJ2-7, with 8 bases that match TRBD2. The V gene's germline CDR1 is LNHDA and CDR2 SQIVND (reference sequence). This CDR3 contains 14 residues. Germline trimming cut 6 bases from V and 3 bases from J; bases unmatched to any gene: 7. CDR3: CASSSGTSSYEQYF. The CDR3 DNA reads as TGTGCCAGTAGCTCCGGGACTAGTAGCTACGAGCAGTACTTC.

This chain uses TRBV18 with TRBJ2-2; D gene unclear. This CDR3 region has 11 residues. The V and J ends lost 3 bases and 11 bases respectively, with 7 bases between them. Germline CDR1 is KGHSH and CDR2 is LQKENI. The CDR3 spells CASSPSRELFF. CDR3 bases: TGTGCCAGCTCACCTAGCAGAGAGCTGTTTTTT.

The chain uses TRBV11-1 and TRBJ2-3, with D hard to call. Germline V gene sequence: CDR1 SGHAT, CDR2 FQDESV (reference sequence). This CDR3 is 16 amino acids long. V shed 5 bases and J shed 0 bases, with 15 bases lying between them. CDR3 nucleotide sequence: TGTGCCAGCAGCACTACCCGACGGAAAAGCACAGATACGCAGTATTTT. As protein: CASSTTRRKSTDTQYF.

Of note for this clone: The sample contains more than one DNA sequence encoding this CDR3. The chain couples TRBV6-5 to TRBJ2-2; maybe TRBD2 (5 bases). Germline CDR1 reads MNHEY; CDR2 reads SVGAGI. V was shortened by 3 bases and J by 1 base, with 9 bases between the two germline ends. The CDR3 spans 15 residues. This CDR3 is CASSYLAGNTGELFF. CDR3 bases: TGTGCCAGCAGTTATCTGGCGGGGAACACCGGGGAGCTGTTTTTT.

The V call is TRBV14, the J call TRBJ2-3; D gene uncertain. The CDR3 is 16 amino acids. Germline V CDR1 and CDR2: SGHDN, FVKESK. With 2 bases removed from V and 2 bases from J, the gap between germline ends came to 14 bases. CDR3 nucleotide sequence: TGTGCCAGCAGCCAAAGGTATAGCCATTCCACAGATACGCAGTATTTT. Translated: CASSQRYSHSTDTQYF.

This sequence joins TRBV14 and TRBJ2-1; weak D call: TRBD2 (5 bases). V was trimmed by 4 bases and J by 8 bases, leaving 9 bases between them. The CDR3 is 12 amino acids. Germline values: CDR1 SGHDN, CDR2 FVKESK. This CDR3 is CASSPHGDEQFF. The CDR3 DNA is TGTGCCAGCAGCCCCCACGGGGATGAGCAGTTCTTC.

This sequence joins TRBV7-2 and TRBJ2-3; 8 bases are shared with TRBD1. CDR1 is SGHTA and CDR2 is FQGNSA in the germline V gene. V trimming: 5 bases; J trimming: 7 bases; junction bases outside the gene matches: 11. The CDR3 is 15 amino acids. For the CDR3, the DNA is TGTGCCAGCAGCGCACAGACAGGGGATTATAATACGCAGTATTTT. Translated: CASSAQTGDYNTQYF.

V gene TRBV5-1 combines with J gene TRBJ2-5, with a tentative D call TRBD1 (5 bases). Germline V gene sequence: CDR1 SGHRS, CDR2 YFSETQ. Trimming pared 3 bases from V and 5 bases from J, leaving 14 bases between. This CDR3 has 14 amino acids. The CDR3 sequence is CASSYWGPRETQYF. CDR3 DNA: TGCGCCAGCAGCTATTGGGGCCCTCGGGAGACCCAGTACTTC. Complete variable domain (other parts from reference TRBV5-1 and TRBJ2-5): KAGVTQTPRYLIKTRGQQVTLSCSPISGHRSVSWYQQTPGQGLQFLFEYFSETQRNKGNFPGRFSGRQFSNSRSEMNVSTLELGDSALYLCASSYWGPRETQYFGPGTRLLVL.

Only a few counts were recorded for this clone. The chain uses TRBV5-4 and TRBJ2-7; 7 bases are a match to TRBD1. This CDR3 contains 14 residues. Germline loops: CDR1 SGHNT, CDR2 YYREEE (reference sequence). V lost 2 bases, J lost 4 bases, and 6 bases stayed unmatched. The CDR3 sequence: CASSLGDRAYEQYF. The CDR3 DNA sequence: TGTGCCAGCAGCTTAGGCGACAGGGCGTACGAGCAGTACTTC.

CDR3: CASSLAVQGYQYF. The DNA for the CDR3 is TGTGCCAGCAGCTTAGCGGTTCAGGGATATCAGTACTTC. This chain joins TRBV7-9 and TRBJ2-7; TRBD1 might be the D (5 bases). Germline V gene lookup returns CDR1 SEHNR and CDR2 FQNEAQ (reference sequence). Trimming removed 0 bases from V and 10 bases from J, with 13 bases in between. The CDR3 has 13 residues.

The CDR3 bases are TGTGCCAGCAGTGATAGAGCGGGAGCCGCAGATACGCAGTATTTT. Translated, it gives CASSDRAGAADTQYF. This chain joins TRBV6-4 and TRBJ2-3; the match to TRBD2 covers 8 bases. CDR1 and CDR2 from the germline V gene are MRHNA and SNTAGT. Trimming removed 3 bases from V and 4 bases from J; junction bases left unmatched: 6. This CDR3 is built from 15 residues.

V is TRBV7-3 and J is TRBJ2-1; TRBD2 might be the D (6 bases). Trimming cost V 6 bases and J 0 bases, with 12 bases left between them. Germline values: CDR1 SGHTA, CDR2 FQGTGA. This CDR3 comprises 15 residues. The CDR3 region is CASSFGLSSYNEQFF. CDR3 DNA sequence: TGTGCCAGCAGTTTCGGACTAAGCTCCTACAATGAGCAGTTCTTC.

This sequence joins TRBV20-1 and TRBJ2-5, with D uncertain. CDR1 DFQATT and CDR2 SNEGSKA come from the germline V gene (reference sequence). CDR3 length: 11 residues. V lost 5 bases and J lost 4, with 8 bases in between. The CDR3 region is CSAESGETQYF. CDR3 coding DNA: TGCAGTGCTGAGTCGGGAGAGACCCAGTACTTC.